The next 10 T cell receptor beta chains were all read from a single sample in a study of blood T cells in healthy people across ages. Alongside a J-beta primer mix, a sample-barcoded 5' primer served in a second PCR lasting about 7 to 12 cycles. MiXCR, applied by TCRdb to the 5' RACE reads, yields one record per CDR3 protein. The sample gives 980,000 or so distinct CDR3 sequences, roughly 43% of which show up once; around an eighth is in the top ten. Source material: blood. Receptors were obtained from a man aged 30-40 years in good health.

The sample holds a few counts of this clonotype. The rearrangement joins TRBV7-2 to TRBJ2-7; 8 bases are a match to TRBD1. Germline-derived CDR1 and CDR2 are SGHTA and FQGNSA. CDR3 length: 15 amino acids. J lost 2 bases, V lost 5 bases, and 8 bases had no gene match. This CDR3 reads CASSPGQGSTYEQYF. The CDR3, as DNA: TGTGCCAGCAGCCCAGGACAGGGTAGCACCTACGAGCAGTACTTC.

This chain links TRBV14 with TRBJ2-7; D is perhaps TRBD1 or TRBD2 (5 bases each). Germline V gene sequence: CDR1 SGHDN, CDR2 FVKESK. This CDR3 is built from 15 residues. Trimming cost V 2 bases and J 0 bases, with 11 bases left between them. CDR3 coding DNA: TGTGCCAGCAGCCAACCGGGACGGAGCTCCTACGAGCAGTACTTC. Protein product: CASSQPGRSSYEQYF.

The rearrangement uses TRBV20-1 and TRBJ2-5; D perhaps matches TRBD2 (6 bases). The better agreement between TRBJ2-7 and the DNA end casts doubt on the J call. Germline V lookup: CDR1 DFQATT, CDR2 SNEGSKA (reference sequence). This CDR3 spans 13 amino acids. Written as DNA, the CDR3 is TGCAGTGCCCCTCCCGGAGGGTTCTACGAGCAGTACTTC. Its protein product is CSAPPGGFYEQYF.

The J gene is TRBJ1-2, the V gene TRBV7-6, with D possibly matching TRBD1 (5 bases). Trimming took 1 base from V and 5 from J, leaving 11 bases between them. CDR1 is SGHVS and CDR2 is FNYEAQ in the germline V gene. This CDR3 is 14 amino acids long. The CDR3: CASSLEVTDYGYTF. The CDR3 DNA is TGTGCCAGCAGCTTAGAAGTGACAGATTATGGCTACACCTTC.

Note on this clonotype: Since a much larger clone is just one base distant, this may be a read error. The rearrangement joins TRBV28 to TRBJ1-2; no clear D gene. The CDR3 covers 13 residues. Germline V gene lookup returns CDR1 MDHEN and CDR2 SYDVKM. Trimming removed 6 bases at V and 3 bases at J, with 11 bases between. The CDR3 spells CASRRTGYYGYTF. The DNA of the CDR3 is TGTGCCAGCAGACGGACGGGATACTATGGCTACACCTTC.

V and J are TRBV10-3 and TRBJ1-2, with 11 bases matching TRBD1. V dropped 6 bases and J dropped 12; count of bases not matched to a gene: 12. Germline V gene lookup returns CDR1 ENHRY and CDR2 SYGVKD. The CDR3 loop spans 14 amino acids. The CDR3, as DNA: TGTGCCATCAGCCGGACAGGGGGCGCGAGTTTTGACACCTTC. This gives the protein CAISRTGGASFDTF.

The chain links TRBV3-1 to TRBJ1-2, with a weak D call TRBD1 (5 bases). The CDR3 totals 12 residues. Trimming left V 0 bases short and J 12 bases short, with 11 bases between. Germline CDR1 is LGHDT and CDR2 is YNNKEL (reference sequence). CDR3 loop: CASSQEGTPNTF. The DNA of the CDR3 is TGTGCCAGCAGCCAAGAAGGGACGCCAAACACCTTC.

The CDR3 is CASSPGTGRNTQYF. In DNA form, the CDR3 reads TGTGCCAGCAGCCCCGGGACAGGGCGTAATACGCAGTATTTT. The chain recombines TRBV3-1 with TRBJ2-3, with 9 nucleotides matching TRBD1. Germline trimming cut 4 bases from V and 7 bases from J; bases unmatched to any gene: 6. This CDR3 has 14 amino acids. CDR1 is LGHDT and CDR2 is YNNKEL in the germline V gene (reference sequence).

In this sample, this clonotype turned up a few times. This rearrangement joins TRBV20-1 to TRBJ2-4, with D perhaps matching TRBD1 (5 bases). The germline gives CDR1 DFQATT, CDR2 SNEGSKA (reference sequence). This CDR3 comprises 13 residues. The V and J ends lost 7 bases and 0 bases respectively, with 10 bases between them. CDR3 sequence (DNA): TGCAGTGTTGCAGGGATAGCCAAAAACATTCAGTACTTC. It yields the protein CSVAGIAKNIQYF.

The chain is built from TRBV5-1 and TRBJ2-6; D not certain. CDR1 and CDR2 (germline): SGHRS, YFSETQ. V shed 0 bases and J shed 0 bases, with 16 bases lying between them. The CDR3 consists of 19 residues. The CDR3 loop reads CASSLAMGSSYSGANVLTF. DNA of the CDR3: TGCGCCAGCAGCTTGGCAATGGGGTCCTCATACTCTGGGGCCAACGTCCTGACTTTC.